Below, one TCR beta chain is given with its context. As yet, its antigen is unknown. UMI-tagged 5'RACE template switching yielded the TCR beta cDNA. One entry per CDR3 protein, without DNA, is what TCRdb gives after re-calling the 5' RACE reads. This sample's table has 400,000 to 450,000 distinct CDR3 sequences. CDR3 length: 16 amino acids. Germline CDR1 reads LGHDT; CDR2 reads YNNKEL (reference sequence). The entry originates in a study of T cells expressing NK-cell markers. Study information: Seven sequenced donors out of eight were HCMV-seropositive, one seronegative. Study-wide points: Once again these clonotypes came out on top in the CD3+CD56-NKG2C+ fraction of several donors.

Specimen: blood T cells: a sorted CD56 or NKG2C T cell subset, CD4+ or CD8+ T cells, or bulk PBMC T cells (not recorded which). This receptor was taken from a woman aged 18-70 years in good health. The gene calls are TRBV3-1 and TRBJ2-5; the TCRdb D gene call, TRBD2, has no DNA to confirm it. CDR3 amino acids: CASSQRLAGEWETQYF.